This T cell receptor (beta chain) was sequenced in a study of lymphopenia after photon versus proton radiotherapy. Findings and caveats of the study: Under photons, naive T cells and diversity fell while effector/memory populations rose. Authors raise, but do not show, better survival with proton therapy. In patients who died, overall survival fell as post-nadir TCR diversity dropped more.

This clone has just one count. Its antigen remains unknown. Sequencing was performed with immunoSEQ multiplex PCR; in TCRdb, only in-frame clones are kept and a portion is missing. The top ten clones hold roughly 1.6% of a sample with about 7,300 clones, 85% to 95% of them seen once. The CDR3 runs 16 residues. This material consisted of peripheral blood, taken from a patient treated with photon-based radiotherapy. This TCR was recovered from a woman aged 50 to 60 with cholangiocarcinoma. The V call is TRBV12-1, the J call TRBJ1-6; the table's D call of TRBD1 was not tested on the DNA. TRBV12-1 is designated a pseudogene. For the CDR3, the DNA is TGTGCCAGCGACCCCAAATGGGCAGCTTACAATTCACCCCTCCACTTT. This encodes CASDPKWAAYNSPLHF.